The TCR beta chain under discussion was sequenced for a study of T cells in Graves' hyperthyroidism and ophthalmopathy. Trimming removed 3 bases from V and 0 bases from J, with 8 bases in between. Germline V gives CDR1 SGHAT, CDR2 FQNNGV. There are 14 residues in the CDR3. From RNA transcripts, TCR beta CDR3 regions were amplified. HTBI primers drove first-round RT-PCR of the TCR CDR3. From the multiplex PCR reads, TCRdb called clonotypes with MiXCR, one entry per CDR3 protein. The sample contains around 450,000 distinct CDR3 sequences, roughly 13% of which appear only once. Many counts were recorded for this clonotype.

V usage is TRBV11-2 and J usage is TRBJ1-1; D is undetermined. This sequence was found in a woman aged 18-29 years with Graves' hyperthyroidism. Material: blood. For the CDR3, the DNA is TGTGCCAGCAGCTTTAAAGGAGTGAACACTGAAGCTTTCTTT. This sequence encodes CASSFKGVNTEAFF.